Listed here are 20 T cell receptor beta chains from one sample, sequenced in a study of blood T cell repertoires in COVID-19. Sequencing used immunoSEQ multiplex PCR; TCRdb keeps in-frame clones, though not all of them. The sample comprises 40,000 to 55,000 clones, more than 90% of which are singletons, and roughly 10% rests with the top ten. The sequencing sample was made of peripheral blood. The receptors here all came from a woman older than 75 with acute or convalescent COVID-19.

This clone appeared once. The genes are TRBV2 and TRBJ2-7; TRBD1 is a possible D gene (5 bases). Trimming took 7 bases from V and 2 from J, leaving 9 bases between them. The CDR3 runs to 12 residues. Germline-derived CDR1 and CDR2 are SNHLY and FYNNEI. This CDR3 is CASTRQTYEQYF. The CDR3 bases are TGTGCCAGCACTAGACAGACCTACGAGCAGTACTTC.

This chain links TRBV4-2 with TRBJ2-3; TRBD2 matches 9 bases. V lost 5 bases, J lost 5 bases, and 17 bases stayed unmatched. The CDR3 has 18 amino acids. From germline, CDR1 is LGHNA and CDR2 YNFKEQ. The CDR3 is CASSVDILRTSALDTQYF. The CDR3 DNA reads TGTGCCAGCAGCGTAGACATCCTCCGGACTAGCGCCTTAGATACGCAGTATTTT.

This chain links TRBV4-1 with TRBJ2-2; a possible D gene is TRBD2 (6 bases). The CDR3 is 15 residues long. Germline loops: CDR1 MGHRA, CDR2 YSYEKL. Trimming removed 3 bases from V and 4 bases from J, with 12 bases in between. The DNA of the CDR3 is TGCGCCAGCAGCCAGACCGGACTAACCACCGGGGAGCTGTTTTTT. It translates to CASSQTGLTTGELFF.

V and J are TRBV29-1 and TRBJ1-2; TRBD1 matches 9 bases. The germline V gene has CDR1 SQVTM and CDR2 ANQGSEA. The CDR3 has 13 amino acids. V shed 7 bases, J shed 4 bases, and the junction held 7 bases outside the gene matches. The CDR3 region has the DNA TGCAGCGCCGGGACAGGGAGTACCTATGGCTACACCTTC. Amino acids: CSAGTGSTYGYTF.

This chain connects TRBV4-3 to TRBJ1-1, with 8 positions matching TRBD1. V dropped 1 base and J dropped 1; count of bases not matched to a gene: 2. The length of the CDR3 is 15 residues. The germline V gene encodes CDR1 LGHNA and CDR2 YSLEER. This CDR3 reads CASSQGDRSNTEAFF. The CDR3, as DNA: TGCGCCAGCAGCCAAGGGGACAGGTCGAACACTGAAGCTTTCTTT.

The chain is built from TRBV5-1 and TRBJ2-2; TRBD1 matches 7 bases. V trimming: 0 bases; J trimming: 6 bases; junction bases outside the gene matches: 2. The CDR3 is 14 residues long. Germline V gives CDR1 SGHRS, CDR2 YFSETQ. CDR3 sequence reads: CASSLDRGAGELFF. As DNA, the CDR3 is TGCGCCAGCAGCTTGGACAGGGGAGCCGGGGAGCTGTTTTTT. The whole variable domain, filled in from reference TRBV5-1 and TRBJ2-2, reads KAGVTQTPRYLIKTRGQQVTLSCSPISGHRSVSWYQQTPGQGLQFLFEYFSETQRNKGNFPGRFSGRQFSNSRSEMNVSTLELGDSALYLCASSLDRGAGELFFGEGSRLTVL.

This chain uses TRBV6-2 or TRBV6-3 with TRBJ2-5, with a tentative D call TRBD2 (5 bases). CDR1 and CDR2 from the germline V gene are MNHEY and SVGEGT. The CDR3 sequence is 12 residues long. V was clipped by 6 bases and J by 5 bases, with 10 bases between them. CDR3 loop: CASSPRRETQYF. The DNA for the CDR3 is TGTGCCAGCAGCCCCAGGAGGGAGACCCAGTACTTC.

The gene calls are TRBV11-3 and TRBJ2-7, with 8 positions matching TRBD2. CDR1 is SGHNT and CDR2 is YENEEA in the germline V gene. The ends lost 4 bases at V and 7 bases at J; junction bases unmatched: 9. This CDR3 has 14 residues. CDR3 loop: CASSSGTRVIEQYF. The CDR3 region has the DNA TGTGCCAGCAGCTCCGGGACTAGGGTAATTGAGCAGTACTTC.

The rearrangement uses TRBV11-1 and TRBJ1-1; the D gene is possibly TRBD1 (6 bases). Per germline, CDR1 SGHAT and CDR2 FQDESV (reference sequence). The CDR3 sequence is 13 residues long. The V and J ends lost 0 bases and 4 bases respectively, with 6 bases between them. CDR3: CASSLAGGTEAFF. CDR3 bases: TGTGCCAGCAGCTTAGCAGGGGGCACTGAAGCTTTCTTT.

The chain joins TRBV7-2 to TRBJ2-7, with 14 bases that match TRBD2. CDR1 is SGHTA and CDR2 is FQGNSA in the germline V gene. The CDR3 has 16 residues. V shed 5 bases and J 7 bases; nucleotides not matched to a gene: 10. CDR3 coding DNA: TGTGCCAGCAGCGAAGGGACTAGCGGGAGAAGGTCGGAGCAGTACTTC. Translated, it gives CASSEGTSGRRSEQYF.

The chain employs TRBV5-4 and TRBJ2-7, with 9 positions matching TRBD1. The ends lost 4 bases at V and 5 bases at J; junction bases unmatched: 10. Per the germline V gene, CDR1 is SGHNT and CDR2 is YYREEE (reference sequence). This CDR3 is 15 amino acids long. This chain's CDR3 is CASSPNSGTGHEQYF. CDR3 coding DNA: TGTGCCAGCAGCCCGAACTCCGGGACAGGGCACGAGCAGTACTTC.

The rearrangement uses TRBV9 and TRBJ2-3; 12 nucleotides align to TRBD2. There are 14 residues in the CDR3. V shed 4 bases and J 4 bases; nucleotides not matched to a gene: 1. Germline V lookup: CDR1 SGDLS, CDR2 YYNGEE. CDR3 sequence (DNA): TGTGCCAGCAGCCCTAGCGGGAGGGCAGATACGCAGTATTTT. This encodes CASSPSGRADTQYF.

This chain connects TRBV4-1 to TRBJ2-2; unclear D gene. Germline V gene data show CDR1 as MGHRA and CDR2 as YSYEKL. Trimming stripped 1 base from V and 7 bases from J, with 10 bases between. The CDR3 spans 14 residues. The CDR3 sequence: CASSQVGSHGELFF. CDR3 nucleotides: TGCGCCAGCAGCCAAGTGGGCTCACACGGGGAGCTGTTTTTT.

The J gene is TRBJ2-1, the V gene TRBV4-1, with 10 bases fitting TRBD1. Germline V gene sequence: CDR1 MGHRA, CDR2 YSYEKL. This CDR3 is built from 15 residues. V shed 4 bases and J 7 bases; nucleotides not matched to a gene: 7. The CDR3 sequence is CASSLGQGGTNEQFF. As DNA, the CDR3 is TGCGCCAGCAGCCTAGGACAGGGGGGTACGAATGAGCAGTTCTTC.

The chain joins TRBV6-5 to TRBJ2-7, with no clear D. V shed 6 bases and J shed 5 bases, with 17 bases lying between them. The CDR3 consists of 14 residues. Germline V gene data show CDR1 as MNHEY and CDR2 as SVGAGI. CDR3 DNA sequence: TGTGCCAGCAGACCCGGTGGGCAGACAAACGAGCAGTACTTC. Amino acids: CASRPGGQTNEQYF.

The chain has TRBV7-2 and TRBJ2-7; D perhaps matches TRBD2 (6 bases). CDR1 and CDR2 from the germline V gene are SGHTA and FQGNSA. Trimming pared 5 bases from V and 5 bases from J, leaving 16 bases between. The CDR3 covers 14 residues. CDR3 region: CASSPAGTPHEQYF. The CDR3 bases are TGTGCCAGCAGCCCTGCCGGGACTCCTCACGAGCAGTACTTC. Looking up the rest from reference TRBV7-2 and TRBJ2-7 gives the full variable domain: GAGVSQSPSNKVTEKGKDVELRCDPISGHTALYWYRQSLGQGLEFLIYFQGNSAPDKSGLPSDRFSAERTGGSVSTLTIQRTQQEDSAVYLCASSPAGTPHEQYFGPGTRLTVT.

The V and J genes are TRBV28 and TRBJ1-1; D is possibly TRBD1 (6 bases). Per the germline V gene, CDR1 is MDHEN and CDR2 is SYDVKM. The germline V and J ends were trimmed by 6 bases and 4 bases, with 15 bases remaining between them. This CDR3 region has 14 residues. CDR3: CASRRRGGSTEAFF. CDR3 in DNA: TGTGCCAGCAGGAGAAGGGGGGGGTCCACTGAAGCTTTCTTT.

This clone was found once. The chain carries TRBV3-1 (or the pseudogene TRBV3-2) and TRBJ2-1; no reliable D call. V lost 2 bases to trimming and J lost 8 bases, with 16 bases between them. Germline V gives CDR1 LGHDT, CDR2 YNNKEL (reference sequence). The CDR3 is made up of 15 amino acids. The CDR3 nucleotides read TGTGCCAGCAGCCAATTACCCCTGTCGGGTTATGAGCAGTTCTTC. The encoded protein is CASSQLPLSGYEQFF.

CDR3 bases: TGTGCCAGCAGCAGGAGACTAGCGGGCGTCGCCTACGAGCAGTACTTC. Its translation is CASSRRLAGVAYEQYF. The chain uses TRBV21-1 and TRBJ2-7; TRBD2 is taken as the D call from the table, unchecked against the DNA. TRBV21-1 is an annotated pseudogene. The length of the CDR3 is 16 residues.

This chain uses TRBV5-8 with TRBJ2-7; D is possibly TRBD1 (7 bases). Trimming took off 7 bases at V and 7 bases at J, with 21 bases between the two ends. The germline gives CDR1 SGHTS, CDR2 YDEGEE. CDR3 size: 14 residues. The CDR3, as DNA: TGTGCCAGCGGAAAGGCGGGACAGACCTCTGAGCAGTACTTC. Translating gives CASGKAGQTSEQYF.